The 25 T cell receptor beta chains below were found in one sample sequenced in a study of cytomegalovirus exposure and HLA in healthy donors. It was with 60 Vbeta and 13 Jbeta primers that the PCR ran. The table came from immunoSEQ multiplex PCR; TCRdb's copy has only in-frame clones and leaves some out. Of 200,000 to 250,000 clones in the sample, approximately 84% were seen once. The sample consisted of PBMCs. The receptors here all came from a middle-aged woman in good health and CMV-seronegative.

This chain connects TRBV7-2 to TRBJ1-6; D ambiguous. V was trimmed by 5 bases and J by 7 bases, leaving 6 bases between them. The CDR3 sequence is 12 residues long. CDR1 is SGHTA and CDR2 is FQGNSA in the germline V gene. CDR3 loop: CASSRGNSPLHF. The CDR3 nucleotides read TGTGCCAGCAGCAGAGGGAATTCACCCCTCCACTTT.

The rearrangement links TRBV19 to TRBJ2-6, with TRBD1 matching 8 bases. The CDR3 contains 15 residues. CDR1 and CDR2 (germline): LNHDA, SQIVND (reference sequence). Trimming cost V 6 bases and J 2 bases; bases outside gene matches: 3. CDR3 bases: TGTGCCAGTAGACCGACAGGGGCTGGGGCCAACGTCCTGACTTTC. Protein sequence: CASRPTGAGANVLTF.

The CDR3 is CASSLVTESWFF. For the CDR3, the DNA is TGTGCCAGCAGCTTAGTCACAGAAAGTTGGTTTTTT. The rearrangement joins TRBV7-9 to TRBJ2-2; D remains ambiguous. V was cut by 1 base and J by 16 bases, with 13 bases left in between. Germline V gives CDR1 SEHNR, CDR2 FQNEAQ (reference sequence). The CDR3 totals 12 residues.

The sample holds many counts of this clone. This rearrangement joins TRBV4-2 to TRBJ2-4, with 9 positions matching TRBD2. Germline V CDR1 and CDR2: LGHNA, YNFKEQ. Germline trimming cut 1 base from V and 0 bases from J; bases unmatched to any gene: 10. The CDR3 loop spans 19 amino acids. The CDR3 nucleotides read TGTGCCAGCAGCCAAGCGGAAGCTAGCGGGAACCTAGCCAAAAACATTCAGTACTTC. Protein product: CASSQAEASGNLAKNIQYF.

This chain uses TRBV9 with TRBJ1-1; D call uncertain. This CDR3 region has 13 residues. Looked up from germline, CDR1 is SGDLS and CDR2 is YYNGEE. Trimming left V 4 bases short and J 1 base short, with 8 bases between. This CDR3 is CASSSHPNTEAFF. CDR3 nucleotide sequence: TGTGCCAGCAGCTCCCATCCGAACACTGAAGCTTTCTTT.

The chain combines TRBV30 with TRBJ1-1; D is possibly TRBD1 (5 bases). The germline CDR1 and CDR2 sequences are GTSNPN and SVGIG (reference sequence). The CDR3 covers 14 residues. V was shortened by 0 bases and J by 10 bases, with 18 bases between the two germline ends. DNA of the CDR3: TGTGCCTGGAGTGTCAGACAGCGTCCCGGTGGAGCTTTCTTT. This sequence encodes CAWSVRQRPGGAFF.

The CDR3 protein is CASSVVPDSEKLFF. Here the CDR3 DNA reads TGTGCCAGCAGCGTAGTTCCGGACAGTGAAAAACTGTTTTTT. The rearrangement uses TRBV9 and TRBJ1-4; possibly TRBD1 for D (6 bases). There are 14 residues in the CDR3. The V and J ends lost 0 bases and 7 bases respectively, with 10 bases between them. CDR1 SGDLS and CDR2 YYNGEE come from the germline V gene.

The chain combines TRBV4-1 with TRBJ2-7; 8 bases fit TRBD1. Germline V gene data show CDR1 as MGHRA and CDR2 as YSYEKL. V shed 5 bases, J shed 6 bases, and the junction held 12 bases outside the gene matches. The CDR3 sequence is 15 residues long. CDR3 region: CASSSDRGGFGEQYF. The DNA of the CDR3 is TGCGCCAGCAGCTCCGACAGGGGTGGGTTCGGCGAGCAGTACTTC.

This chain uses TRBV7-6 with TRBJ2-5, with a weak D call TRBD1 (6 bases). Germline lookup yields CDR1 SGHVS and CDR2 FNYEAQ. The CDR3 totals 13 residues. V was shortened by 5 bases and J by 7 bases, with 14 bases between the two germline ends. The CDR3 region is CASSPGPQGTQYF. CDR3 nucleotide sequence: TGTGCCAGCAGCCCCGGGCCACAGGGGACCCAGTACTTC.

The CDR3 bases are TGTGCCAGCAGCTCAGCCCCGAACGGGGAGGGCACTGAAGCTTTCTTT. Protein sequence: CASSSAPNGEGTEAFF. The chain links TRBV5-4 to TRBJ1-1, with D unresolved. The germline V and J ends were trimmed by 3 bases and 4 bases, with 19 bases remaining between them. The CDR3 consists of 16 residues. Germline CDR1 is SGHNT and CDR2 is YYREEE (reference sequence). Supplemented by reference TRBV5-4 and TRBJ1-1, the full variable domain reads ETGVTQSPTHLIKTRGQQVTLRCSSQSGHNTVSWYQQALGQGPQFIFQYYREEENGRGNFPPRFSGLQFPNYSSELNVNALELDDSALYLCASSSAPNGEGTEAFFGQGTRLTVV.

The chain is built from TRBV7-6 and TRBJ1-3, with D hard to call. The CDR3 runs to 15 residues. V gave up 2 bases and J gave up 1 base, with 9 bases separating them. The germline V gene has CDR1 SGHVS and CDR2 FNYEAQ. CDR3 loop: CASSLSRVSGNTIYF. The CDR3 coding sequence is TGTGCCAGCAGCTTATCGAGGGTTTCTGGAAACACCATATATTTT.

This chain uses TRBV7-2 with TRBJ2-3, with 8 bases lining up with TRBD2. Trimming cost V 5 bases and J 3 bases; bases outside gene matches: 13. The germline V gene encodes CDR1 SGHTA and CDR2 FQGNSA. The CDR3 consists of 17 residues. The CDR3 nucleotides read TGTGCCAGCAGCCGCCAAGGGTTTAGCGGGGTAACAGATACGCAGTATTTT. Translated: CASSRQGFSGVTDTQYF.

This clone was counted a few times. The CDR3 region is CAWRPLGLLNTGELFF. CDR3 nucleotide sequence: TGTGCCTGGCGCCCCTTGGGACTCCTGAACACCGGGGAGCTGTTTTTT. The chain has TRBV30 and TRBJ2-2; a possible D gene is TRBD2 (6 bases). CDR1 GTSNPN and CDR2 SVGIG come from the germline V gene (reference sequence). Trimming shortened V by 5 bases and J by 1 base, and 17 bases separated the two germline ends. The CDR3 sequence is 16 residues long.

This clone was counted a single time. The V and J genes are TRBV29-1 and TRBJ1-2; D unresolved. Germline V gene data show CDR1 as SQVTM and CDR2 as ANQGSEA. This CDR3 contains 12 residues. V was cut by 7 bases and J by 5 bases, with 14 bases left in between. This CDR3 reads CSAPKGSYGYTF. The CDR3 nucleotides are TGCAGCGCTCCGAAAGGGAGTTATGGCTACACCTTC.

This clone was recorded a few times. The chain joins TRBV5-1 to TRBJ2-2; D gene unclear. The CDR3 runs to 14 residues. V dropped 5 bases and J dropped 7 bases, with 15 bases sitting between them. CDR1 and CDR2 (germline): SGHRS, YFSETQ. The CDR3 bases are TGCGCCAGCAGACCCGAGGTCTTAGTCGGGGAGCTGTTTTTT. This translates into CASRPEVLVGELFF.

The chain couples TRBV5-1 to TRBJ1-4, with D unresolved. V gave up 4 bases and J gave up 5 bases, with 15 bases separating them. CDR3 length: 15 residues. The germline gives CDR1 SGHRS, CDR2 YFSETQ. The CDR3 sequence: CASSPDGRENEKLFF. CDR3 nucleotides: TGCGCCAGCAGCCCCGATGGGAGGGAGAATGAAAAACTGTTTTTT.

This chain joins TRBV19 and TRBJ1-2; the D gene is possibly TRBD1 (6 bases). The CDR3 totals 15 residues. The germline V and J ends were trimmed by 8 bases and 4 bases, with 20 bases remaining between them. Germline V CDR1 and CDR2: LNHDA, SQIVND (reference sequence). The CDR3 DNA follows: TGTGCCAGTGGCTCTAATGGACAGTGGCTCTATGGCTACACCTTC. It encodes CASGSNGQWLYGYTF.

This chain links TRBV5-6 with TRBJ2-1, with TRBD2 as a possible D gene (6 bases). V shed 4 bases and J shed 0 bases, with 17 bases lying between them. The CDR3 extends over 17 amino acids. Germline CDR1 is SGHDT and CDR2 is YYEEEE. The CDR3 nucleotides read TGTGCCAGCAGCGCAATTCTGATGGGGGGCTCCTACAATGAGCAGTTCTTC. Protein sequence: CASSAILMGGSYNEQFF.

This chain links TRBV19 with TRBJ1-2, with D unresolved. The CDR3 loop spans 16 amino acids. The V gene's germline CDR1 is LNHDA and CDR2 SQIVND (reference sequence). Deletions cut 3 bases from V and 3 bases from J, with 17 bases between. The CDR3 loop reads CASSIDPRRVDYGYTF. CDR3 nucleotide sequence: TGTGCCAGTAGTATTGACCCACGGAGGGTGGACTATGGCTACACCTTC.

This clone appeared a few times. This chain uses TRBV4-2 with TRBJ1-5; 8 nucleotides line up with TRBD1. Per the germline V gene, CDR1 is LGHNA and CDR2 is YNFKEQ. The CDR3 covers 15 residues. With V trimmed by 1 base and J by 3 bases, 2 bases remained unmatched. This chain's CDR3 is CASSQGQGYNQPQHF. Written as DNA, the CDR3 is TGTGCCAGCAGCCAAGGACAGGGGTACAATCAGCCCCAGCATTTT.

The chain is built from TRBV30 and TRBJ2-3; 10 bases map to TRBD2. Germline lookup yields CDR1 GTSNPN and CDR2 SVGIG (reference sequence). The ends lost 2 bases at V and 6 bases at J; junction bases unmatched: 14. This CDR3 is 17 amino acids long. For the CDR3, the DNA is TGTGCCTGGAGTAAATTAGCGGGGGGTTCACTTTGGGATACGCAGTATTTT. Protein product: CAWSKLAGGSLWDTQYF.

J is TRBJ2-7 and V is TRBV19, with 7 bases fitting TRBD1. J lost 2 bases, V lost 5 bases, and 3 bases had no gene match. CDR1 and CDR2 from the germline V gene are LNHDA and SQIVND (reference sequence). The length of the CDR3 is 13 residues. CDR3 loop: CASSFDRAYEQYF. The CDR3 DNA is TGTGCCAGTAGTTTCGACAGGGCCTACGAGCAGTACTTC.

The chain recombines TRBV7-8 with TRBJ2-7, with D unclear. The CDR3 sequence is 12 residues long. Germline lookup yields CDR1 SGHVS and CDR2 FQNEAQ. Trimming took off 0 bases at V and 5 bases at J, with 5 bases between the two ends. The CDR3, as DNA: TGTGCCAGCAGCTTAGCGCGAGACGAGCAGTACTTC. Its translation: CASSLARDEQYF.

This clone was picked up a small number of times. This rearrangement joins TRBV9 to TRBJ1-4; the match to TRBD1 covers 9 bases. V shed 2 bases and J 7 bases; nucleotides not matched to a gene: 0. Germline CDR1 reads SGDLS; CDR2 reads YYNGEE. The CDR3 consists of 13 residues. The CDR3 DNA sequence: TGTGCCAGCAGCGTGGGACAGGGTGAAAAACTGTTTTTT. Its translation is CASSVGQGEKLFF. Based on the CDR3 plus reference TRBV9 and TRBJ1-4, the full variable domain is DSGVTQTPKHLITATGQRVTLRCSPRSGDLSVYWYQQSLDQGLQFLIQYYNGEERAKGNILERFSAQQFPDLHSELNLSSLELGDSALYFCASSVGQGEKLFFGSGTQLSVL.

The CDR3 DNA reads as TGTGCCAGCACCGGGGGTTTTGGCTACACCTTC. Amino acids: CASTGGFGYTF. The chain combines TRBV28 with TRBJ1-2, with a possible D match to TRBD1 (5 bases). The CDR3 length is 11 residues. V shed 7 bases and J shed 7 bases, with 10 bases lying between them. Germline V gives CDR1 MDHEN, CDR2 SYDVKM.